The 11 T cell receptor beta chains below come from one sample, sequenced in a study of blood T cell repertoires in COVID-19. Method: immunoSEQ multiplex PCR; TCRdb's copy keeps in-frame clones and lacks some. The table lists about 280,000 clones, more than 75% of them singletons. Sequenced material: peripheral blood. The receptors come from a woman aged 25 to 39 who had recovered from COVID-19.

The chain employs TRBV7-9 and TRBJ1-2; TRBD1 is a possible D gene (6 bases). This CDR3 has 14 residues. Germline V gene lookup returns CDR1 SEHNR and CDR2 FQNEAQ (reference sequence). Trimming took 3 bases from V and 2 from J, leaving 10 bases between them. In nucleotides, the CDR3 is TGTGCCAGCAGCTTTGTGGGGGCGAACTATGGCTACACCTTC. This codes for CASSFVGANYGYTF.

The rearrangement joins TRBV6-5 to TRBJ2-7, with 8 bases that match TRBD1. The ends lost 0 bases at V and 2 bases at J; junction bases unmatched: 6. The CDR3 totals 16 residues. The germline CDR1 and CDR2 sequences are MNHEY and SVGAGI. The CDR3: CASSYSNRGAAYEQYF. In DNA form, the CDR3 reads TGTGCCAGCAGTTACTCGAACAGGGGGGCGGCCTACGAGCAGTACTTC.

The V call is TRBV19, the J call TRBJ1-2, with 7 bases lining up with TRBD1. Trimming at V came to 0 bases and at J to 10 bases, leaving 11 bases not matched to a gene. Germline CDR1 and CDR2: LNHDA and SQIVND (reference sequence). This CDR3 spans 15 amino acids. CDR3: CASSIDLLQGPVYTF. The CDR3 DNA follows: TGTGCCAGTAGTATAGATTTGCTACAGGGGCCCGTCTACACCTTC.

The V call is TRBV7-9, the J call TRBJ2-7, with 9 bases matching TRBD1. The length of the CDR3 is 16 residues. The ends lost 5 bases at V and 1 base at J; junction bases unmatched: 9. Germline CDR1 is SEHNR and CDR2 is FQNEAQ (reference sequence). The CDR3 bases are TGTGCCAGCAGCCCCCCGAGGGACAGGGCGTCCTACGAGCAGTACTTC. Translation gives CASSPPRDRASYEQYF.

The chain couples TRBV28 to TRBJ1-4, with D possibly being TRBD1 (6 bases). V lost 3 bases, J lost 8 bases, and 22 bases lay in between. Germline values: CDR1 MDHEN, CDR2 SYDVKM. The CDR3 extends over 17 amino acids. The CDR3 sequence is CASSFPAGGGVWEKLFF. In DNA, the CDR3 is TGTGCCAGCAGTTTCCCTGCCGGGGGGGGCGTTTGGGAAAAACTGTTTTTT.

The rearrangement links TRBV28 to TRBJ1-2; D call uncertain. There are 13 residues in the CDR3. Trimming removed 5 bases at V and 7 bases at J, with 14 bases between. CDR1 and CDR2 (germline): MDHEN, SYDVKM. This CDR3 reads CASSSPPRGGYTF. CDR3 DNA: TGTGCCAGCAGTAGCCCACCGCGGGGTGGCTACACCTTC.

There are a few counts of this clone. J is TRBJ2-7 and V is TRBV5-6, with D tentatively TRBD2 (6 bases). Between the trimmed V and J ends, which lost 4 bases and 3 bases, there was a span of 14 bases. Germline loops: CDR1 SGHDT, CDR2 YYEEEE. CDR3 length equals 14 residues. The CDR3 DNA reads TGTGCCAGCAGCCCGGAGGGCAAAGTCTACGAGCAGTACTTC. It specifies CASSPEGKVYEQYF.

The V and J genes are TRBV2 and TRBJ2-2; 12 nucleotides align to TRBD2. Unmatched junction bases numbered 8, after V lost 3 bases and J lost 3 bases. Germline lookup yields CDR1 SNHLY and CDR2 FYNNEI. The CDR3 is made up of 18 amino acids. The CDR3 DNA reads TGTGCCAGCAGTGAGGGACTAGCGGGCTTAACGGACACCGGGGAGCTGTTTTTT. Its translation: CASSEGLAGLTDTGELFF.

J is TRBJ2-2 and V is TRBV7-9; possible D gene TRBD2, 5 bases. Per germline, CDR1 SEHNR and CDR2 FQNEAQ (reference sequence). Deletions cut 5 bases from V and 4 bases from J, with 17 bases between. The CDR3 contains 16 residues. CDR3 nucleotides: TGTGCCAGCAGCCAACGGGCCGCGGGTTCCACCGGGGAGCTGTTTTTT. Amino acids: CASSQRAAGSTGELFF.

The rearrangement links TRBV7-8 to TRBJ2-7; a weak D match, TRBD1 (5 bases). V lost 1 base and J 6 bases, leaving 10 bases between the germline ends. This CDR3 is built from 13 residues. CDR1 is SGHVS, CDR2 FQNEAQ, per germline. The CDR3 coding sequence is TGTGCCAGCAGCTTAGGGGGCTCTAGCGAGCAGTACTTC. Translating it yields CASSLGGSSEQYF.

The table lists this clone with a count of one. V is TRBV19 and J is TRBJ2-3; 12 bases align to TRBD1. Germline trimming cut 6 bases from V and 4 bases from J; bases unmatched to any gene: 5. CDR1 is LNHDA and CDR2 is SQIVND in the germline V gene (reference sequence). The CDR3 is made up of 15 amino acids. The CDR3 nucleotides read TGTGCCAGTAGGACCGGGACAGGGGGCTCAGATACGCAGTATTTT. As protein: CASRTGTGGSDTQYF.